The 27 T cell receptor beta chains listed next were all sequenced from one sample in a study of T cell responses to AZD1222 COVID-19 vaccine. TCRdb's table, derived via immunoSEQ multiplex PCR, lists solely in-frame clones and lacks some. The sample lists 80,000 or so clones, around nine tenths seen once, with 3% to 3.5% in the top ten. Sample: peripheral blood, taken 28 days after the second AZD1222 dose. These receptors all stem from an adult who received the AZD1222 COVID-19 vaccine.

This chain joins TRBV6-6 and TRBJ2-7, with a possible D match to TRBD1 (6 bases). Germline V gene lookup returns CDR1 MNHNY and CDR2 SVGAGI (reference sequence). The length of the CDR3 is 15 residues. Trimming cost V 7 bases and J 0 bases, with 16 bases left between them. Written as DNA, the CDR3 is TGTGCCAGCACCTACGAGGGGGATAGCTCCTACGAGCAGTACTTC. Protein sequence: CASTYEGDSSYEQYF.

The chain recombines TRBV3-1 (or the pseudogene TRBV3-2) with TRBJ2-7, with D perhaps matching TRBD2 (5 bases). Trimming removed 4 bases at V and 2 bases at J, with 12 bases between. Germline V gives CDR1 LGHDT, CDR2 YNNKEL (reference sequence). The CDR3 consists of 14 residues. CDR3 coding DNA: TGTGCCAGCAGCCCGAGGGTACCACCCTACGAGCAGTACTTC. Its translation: CASSPRVPPYEQYF.

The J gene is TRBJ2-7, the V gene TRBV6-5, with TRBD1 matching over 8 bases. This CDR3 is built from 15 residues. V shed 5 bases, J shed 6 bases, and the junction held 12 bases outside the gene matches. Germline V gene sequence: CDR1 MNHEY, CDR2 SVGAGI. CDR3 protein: CASSNTGGISGEQYF. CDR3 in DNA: TGTGCCAGCAGTAACACAGGGGGAATCTCGGGCGAGCAGTACTTC.

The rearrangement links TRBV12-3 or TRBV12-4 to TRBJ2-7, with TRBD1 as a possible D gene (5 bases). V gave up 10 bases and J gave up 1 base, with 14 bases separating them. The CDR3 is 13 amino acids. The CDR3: CATQGSSSYEQYF. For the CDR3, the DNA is TGTGCCACCCAGGGATCAAGTTCCTACGAGCAGTACTTC.

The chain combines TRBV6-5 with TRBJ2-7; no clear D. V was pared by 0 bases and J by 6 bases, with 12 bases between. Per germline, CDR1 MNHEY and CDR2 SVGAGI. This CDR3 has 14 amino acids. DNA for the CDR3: TGTGCCAGCAGTTACTCTACCTTCGGCCTCGAGCAGTACTTC. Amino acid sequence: CASSYSTFGLEQYF.

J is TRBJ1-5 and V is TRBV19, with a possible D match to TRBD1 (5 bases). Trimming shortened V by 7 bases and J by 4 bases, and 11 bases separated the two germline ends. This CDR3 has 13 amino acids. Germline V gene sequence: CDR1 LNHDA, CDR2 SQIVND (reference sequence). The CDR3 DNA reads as TGTGCCAGTACCCTCCAGGGTAATCAGCCCCAGCATTTT. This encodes CASTLQGNQPQHF.

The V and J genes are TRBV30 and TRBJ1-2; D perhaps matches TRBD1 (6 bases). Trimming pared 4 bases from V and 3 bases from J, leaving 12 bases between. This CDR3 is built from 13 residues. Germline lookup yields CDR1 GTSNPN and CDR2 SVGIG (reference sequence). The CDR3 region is CAWIVQGHYGYTF. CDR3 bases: TGTGCCTGGATTGTACAGGGACACTATGGCTACACCTTC.

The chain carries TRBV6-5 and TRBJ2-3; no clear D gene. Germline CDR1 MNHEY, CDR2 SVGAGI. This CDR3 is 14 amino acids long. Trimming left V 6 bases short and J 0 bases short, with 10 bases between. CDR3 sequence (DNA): TGTGCCAGCAGACCTCCCGTTAGCACAGATACGCAGTATTTT. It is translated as CASRPPVSTDTQYF.

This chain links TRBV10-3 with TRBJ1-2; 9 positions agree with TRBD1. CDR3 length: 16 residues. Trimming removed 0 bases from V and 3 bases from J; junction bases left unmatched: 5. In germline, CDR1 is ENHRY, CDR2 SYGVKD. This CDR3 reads CAISESRDRDHYGYTF. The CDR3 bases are TGTGCCATCAGTGAGTCCCGGGACAGGGATCACTATGGCTACACCTTC.

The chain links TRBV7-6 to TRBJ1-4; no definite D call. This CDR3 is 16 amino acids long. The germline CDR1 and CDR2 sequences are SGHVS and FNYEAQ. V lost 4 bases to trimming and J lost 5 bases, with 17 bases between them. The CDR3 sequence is CASSSFSRTQNEKLFF. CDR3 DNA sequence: TGTGCCAGCAGCTCTTTTTCGCGCACCCAGAATGAAAAACTGTTTTTT. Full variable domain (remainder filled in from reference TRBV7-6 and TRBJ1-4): GAGVSQSPRYKVTKRGQDVALRCDPISGHVSLYWYRQALGQGPEFLTYFNYEAQQDKSGLPNDRFSAERPEGSISTLTIQRTEQRDSAMYRCASSSFSRTQNEKLFFGSGTQLSVL.

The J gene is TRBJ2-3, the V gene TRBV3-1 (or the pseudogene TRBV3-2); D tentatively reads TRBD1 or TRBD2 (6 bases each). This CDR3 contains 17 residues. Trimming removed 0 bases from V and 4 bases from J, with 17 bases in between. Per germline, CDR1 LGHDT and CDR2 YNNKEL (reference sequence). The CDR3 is CASSQDMTGGEADTQYF. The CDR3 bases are TGTGCCAGCAGCCAAGATATGACCGGGGGCGAGGCAGATACGCAGTATTTT.

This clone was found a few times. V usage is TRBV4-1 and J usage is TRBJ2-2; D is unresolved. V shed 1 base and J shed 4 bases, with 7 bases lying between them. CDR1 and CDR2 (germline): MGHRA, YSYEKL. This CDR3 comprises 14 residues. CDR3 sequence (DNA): TGCGCCAGCAGCCAAGTTTCCCTCACCGGGGAGCTGTTTTTT. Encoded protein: CASSQVSLTGELFF.

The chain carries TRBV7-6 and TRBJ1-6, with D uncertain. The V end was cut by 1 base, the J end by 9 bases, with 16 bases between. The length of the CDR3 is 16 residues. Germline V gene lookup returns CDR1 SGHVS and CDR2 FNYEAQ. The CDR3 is CASSLGGRGTGSPLHF. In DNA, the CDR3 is TGTGCCAGCAGCTTAGGGGGTCGGGGAACGGGTTCACCCCTCCACTTT.

In DNA, the CDR3 is TGTGCCAGCAGCCAGGGACCGCAGAATACGCAGTATTTT. This translates into CASSQGPQNTQYF. The chain employs TRBV7-3 and TRBJ2-3; the D call may be TRBD1 or TRBD2 (5 bases each). This CDR3 contains 13 residues. CDR1 and CDR2 from the germline V gene are SGHTA and FQGTGA. Trimming took 5 bases from V and 7 from J, leaving 13 bases between them.

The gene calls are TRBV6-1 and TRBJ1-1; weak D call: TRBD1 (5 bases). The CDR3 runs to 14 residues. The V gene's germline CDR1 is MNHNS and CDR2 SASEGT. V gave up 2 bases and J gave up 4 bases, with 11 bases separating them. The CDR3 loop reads CASSEMEGSTEAFF. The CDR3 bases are TGTGCCAGCAGTGAAATGGAGGGGTCCACTGAAGCTTTCTTT.

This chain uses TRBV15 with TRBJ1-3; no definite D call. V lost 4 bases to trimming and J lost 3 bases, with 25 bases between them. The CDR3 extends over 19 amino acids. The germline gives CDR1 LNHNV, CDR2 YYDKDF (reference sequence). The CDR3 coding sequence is TGTGCCACCAGCACGCACCCGGGAGGATCTACACCCATTGGAAACACCATATATTTT. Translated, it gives CATSTHPGGSTPIGNTIYF.

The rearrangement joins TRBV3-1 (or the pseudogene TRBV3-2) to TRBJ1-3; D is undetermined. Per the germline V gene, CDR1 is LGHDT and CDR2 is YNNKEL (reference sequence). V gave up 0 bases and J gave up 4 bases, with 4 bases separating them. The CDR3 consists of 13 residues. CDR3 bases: TGTGCCAGCAGCCAAGAGGGAGGAAACACCATATATTTT. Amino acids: CASSQEGGNTIYF.

The CDR3 protein is CSVETGDYTF. DNA for the CDR3: TGCAGCGTTGAGACAGGGGACTACACCTTC. This chain uses TRBV29-1 with TRBJ1-2; 8 bases agree with TRBD1. Germline CDR1 and CDR2: SQVTM and ANQGSEA. The V and J ends lost 3 bases and 10 bases, in that order; junction bases with no gene match: 1. CDR3 length: 10 amino acids.

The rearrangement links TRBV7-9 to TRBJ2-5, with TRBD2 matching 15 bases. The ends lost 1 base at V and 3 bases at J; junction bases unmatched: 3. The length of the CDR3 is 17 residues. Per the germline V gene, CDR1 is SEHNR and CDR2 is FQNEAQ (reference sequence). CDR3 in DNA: TGTGCCAGCAGCTTAGATTGGACTAGCGGGGGGGAAGAGACCCAGTACTTC. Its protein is CASSLDWTSGGEETQYF.

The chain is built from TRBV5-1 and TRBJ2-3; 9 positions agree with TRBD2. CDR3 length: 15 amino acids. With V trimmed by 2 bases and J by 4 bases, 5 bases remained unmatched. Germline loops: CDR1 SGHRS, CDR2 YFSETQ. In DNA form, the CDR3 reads TGCGCCAGCAGCTTAACAGCGGGGGGAGCAGATACGCAGTATTTT. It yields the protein CASSLTAGGADTQYF.

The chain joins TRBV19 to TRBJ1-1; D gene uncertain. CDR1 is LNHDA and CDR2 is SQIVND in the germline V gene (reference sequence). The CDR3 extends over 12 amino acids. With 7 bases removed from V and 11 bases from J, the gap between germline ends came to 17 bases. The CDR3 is CASTVQDSAAFF. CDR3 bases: TGTGCCAGTACGGTCCAGGACTCGGCGGCTTTCTTT.

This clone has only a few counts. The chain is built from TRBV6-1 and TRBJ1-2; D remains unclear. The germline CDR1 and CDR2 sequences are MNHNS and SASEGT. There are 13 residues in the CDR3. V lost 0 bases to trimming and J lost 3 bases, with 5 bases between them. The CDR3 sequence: CASSEAGDYGYTF. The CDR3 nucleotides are TGTGCCAGCAGTGAAGCGGGAGACTATGGCTACACCTTC.

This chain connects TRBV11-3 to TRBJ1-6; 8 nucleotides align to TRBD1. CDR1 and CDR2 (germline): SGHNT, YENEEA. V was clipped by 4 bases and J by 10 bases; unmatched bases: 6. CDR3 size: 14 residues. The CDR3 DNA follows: TGTGCCAGCAGCTGGACAGGGTCGGGATCACCCCTCCACTTT. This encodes CASSWTGSGSPLHF.

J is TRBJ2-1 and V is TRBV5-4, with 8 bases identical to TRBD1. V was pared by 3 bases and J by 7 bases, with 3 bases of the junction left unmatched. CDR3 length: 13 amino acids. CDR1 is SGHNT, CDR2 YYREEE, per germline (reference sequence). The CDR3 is CASSWGQANEQFF. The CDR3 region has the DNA TGTGCCAGCAGCTGGGGACAGGCGAATGAGCAGTTCTTC.

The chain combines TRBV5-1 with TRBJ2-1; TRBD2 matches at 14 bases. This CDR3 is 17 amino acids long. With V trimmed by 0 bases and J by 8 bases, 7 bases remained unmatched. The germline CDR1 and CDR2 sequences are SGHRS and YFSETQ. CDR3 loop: CASSLGLAGGPRDEQFF. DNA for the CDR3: TGCGCCAGCAGCTTGGGACTAGCGGGAGGGCCTCGGGATGAGCAGTTCTTC.

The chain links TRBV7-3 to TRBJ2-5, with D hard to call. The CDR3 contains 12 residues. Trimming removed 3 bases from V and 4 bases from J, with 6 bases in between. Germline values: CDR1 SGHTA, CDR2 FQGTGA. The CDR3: CASSFPGETQYF. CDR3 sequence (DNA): TGTGCCAGCAGCTTTCCCGGAGAGACCCAGTACTTC.

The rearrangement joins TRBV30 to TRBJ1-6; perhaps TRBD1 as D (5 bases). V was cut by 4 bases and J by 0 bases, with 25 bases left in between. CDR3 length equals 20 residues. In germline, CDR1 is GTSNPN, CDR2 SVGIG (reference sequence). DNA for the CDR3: TGTGCCTGGAAAAGGGTCAGGCGGGGGGGACTTAGCTCCTATAATTCACCCCTCCACTTT. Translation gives CAWKRVRRGGLSSYNSPLHF.